Given below is one T cell receptor (beta chain) in context. The record originates from a study of T-cell memory formation after mild COVID-19. TCRdb re-derived calls from the 5' RACE reads in MiXCR, one entry per CDR3 protein. The table has under 250,000 distinct CDR3 sequences, more than 8% seen once. Sequenced input: PBMCs or a T cell subset sorted from them (not recorded which). The TCR comes from a man between 18 and 35 years old who had mild COVID-19 (a few samples of this study predate the infection). Cell type and time point are not known.

For the CDR3, the DNA is TGTGCCAGCAGTGGAGGTTTAGGTATAACAAACTATGGCTACACCTTC. This translates into CASSGGLGITNYGYTF. The V call is TRBV2, the J call TRBJ1-2; D not resolved. Germline CDR1 and CDR2: SNHLY and FYNNEI. V shed 4 bases and J shed 2 bases, with 17 bases lying between them. The CDR3 length is 16 residues.